These T cell receptor beta chains were read from a single sample in a study of vaccination and CD4 T cells after COVID-19. One entry per CDR3 protein, called by TCRdb with MiXCR from the PCR reads. The data contain under 20,000 distinct CDR3 sequences, around three fifths of them singletons. Their specific antigens are unknown. The sequenced sample was CD4+ T cells from blood, cultured in vitro. All receptors come from a human donor who had recovered from COVID-19. The CDR3 runs from the conserved cysteine through the conserved F or W. Fields, in order: D gene, V gene, J gene, clone size, CDR3 DNA, CDR3 protein. A D gene is named only where the DNA matches it firmly. Rows may omit the clone size; those that give it use once, few, many or a size class.

-	TRBV2	TRBJ1-1	-	TGTGCCAGCAGAAAGGGACTTTCGGCGGGGAACACTGAAGCTTTCTTT	CASRKGLSAGNTEAFF
-	TRBV20-1	TRBJ1-1	-	TGCAGTGCTAGCCCTCCCTTGGGGTTGCCGGGGACTGAAGCTTTCTTT	CSASPPLGLPGTEAFF
-	TRBV2	TRBJ1-2	few	TGTGCCAGCAGTGAATTACAGGGCAGTGGCTACACCTTC	CASSELQGSGYTF
TRBD1	TRBV5-1	TRBJ2-7	-	TGCGCCAGCAGCCAAGGACAGGGGGAAAACGAGCAGTACTTC	CASSQGQGENEQYF
TRBD1	TRBV30	TRBJ2-2	-	TGTGCCTGCCTAGGCGGACAGGCCACCGGGGAGCTGTTTTTT	CACLGGQATGELFF
TRBD1	TRBV20-1	TRBJ1-6	few	TGCAGTGCAAGGATAGTGGGACAGGGGAATTCCTATAATTCACCCCTCCACTTT	CSARIVGQGNSYNSPLHF
-	TRBV7-2	TRBJ2-3	-	TGTGCCAGCAGCCCCCGACTCCAGCCCGGCACAGATACGCAGTATTTT	CASSPRLQPGTDTQYF
TRBD2	TRBV7-2	TRBJ2-1	-	TGTGCCAGCAGCAGAAGAGGACTAGCGGGAGGGTATGAGCAGTTCTTC	CASSRRGLAGGYEQFF
-	TRBV28	TRBJ1-2	-	TGTGCCAGCAGTTCGTACCGGGACTCCCCCTATGGCTACACCTTC	CASSSYRDSPYGYTF
-	TRBV24-1	TRBJ2-1	-	TGTGCCACCAGCCCTCAGGAAGGGATGGGGGGCAATGAGCAGTTCTTC	CATSPQEGMGGNEQFF
-	TRBV12-3/TRBV12-4	TRBJ1-1	-	TGTGCCAGCAGTTTTCAAGCGACGAACACTGAAGCTTTCTTT	CASSFQATNTEAFF
-	TRBV10-3	TRBJ1-6	few	TGTGCCATCAGTACGACAGAGGATTCACCCCTCCACTTT	CAISTTEDSPLHF
-	TRBV20-1	TRBJ1-2	-	TGCAGTGCTAGAGATCCCGGGAGCAGTACCGTACTATGGGGGTATGGCTACACCTTC	CSARDPGSSTVLWGYGYTF
-	TRBV27	TRBJ2-2	-	TGTGCCAGCAGTTTGAGTAGCGGCTACACCGGGGAGCTGTTTTTT	CASSLSSGYTGELFF
-	TRBV5-1	TRBJ2-2	-	TGCGCCAGCAGCTTACGAGGGGGTGACACCGGGGAGCTGTTTTTT	CASSLRGGDTGELFF
-	TRBV6-2/TRBV6-3	TRBJ2-3	-	TGTGCCAGCAGTTACGCCAACCCGGGCCCTTCTAAAACAGATACGCAGTATTTT	CASSYANPGPSKTDTQYF
-	TRBV20-1	TRBJ2-7	-	TGCAGTGCTAGAGATGGAGGTTACGAGCAGTACTTC	CSARDGGYEQYF
TRBD2	TRBV20-1	TRBJ2-2	large	TGCAGTGCGCATCGACTAGCGGGAAACACCGGGGAGCTGTTTTTT	CSAHRLAGNTGELFF
-	TRBV12-3/TRBV12-4	TRBJ2-5	-	TGTGCCAGCACCCTTAGAGGAGAGACCCAGTACTTC	CASTLRGETQYF
-	TRBV25-1	TRBJ2-1	few	TGTGCCAGCAGTGACCAGCGGATCCACAATGAGCAGTTCTTC	CASSDQRIHNEQFF
-	TRBV6-4	TRBJ2-2	-	TGTGCCAGCAGTGAGATTAGCGGAGATCCAATTGGGACCGGGGAGCTGTTTTTT	CASSEISGDPIGTGELFF
-	TRBV10-3	TRBJ2-3	few	TGTGCCATCAGCTTAGGGGTTAGCACAGATACGCAGTATTTT	CAISLGVSTDTQYF
TRBD2	TRBV11-2	TRBJ2-1	-	TGTGCCAGCAGCCCGATGGCCCTAGCGGGAGGTGGTGAGCAGTTCTTC	CASSPMALAGGGEQFF
-	TRBV20-1	TRBJ2-5	few	TGCAGTGCTAGAGACTGGGGGGCTGAGACCCAGTACTTC	CSARDWGAETQYF
TRBD2	TRBV19	TRBJ2-3	-	TGTGCCAGTAGTATACAGGCGGGAGTCCACACAGATACGCAGTATTTT	CASSIQAGVHTDTQYF
TRBD2	TRBV20-1	TRBJ2-7	-	TGCAGTGCCCCCCGCGGGACTAGCGGTTTCTACGAGCAGTACTTC	CSAPRGTSGFYEQYF
-	TRBV6-2/TRBV6-3	TRBJ2-5	-	TGTGCCGGGGGCTATGCGGAGACCCAGTACTTC	CAGGYAETQYF
TRBD1	TRBV20-1	TRBJ2-5	-	TGCAGTGCCCCGCGCACAGGGGGCAGGGAGACCCAGTACTTC	CSAPRTGGRETQYF
-	TRBV12-3/TRBV12-4	TRBJ2-2	-	TGTGCCAGCAGCTACGGACGGCGGAACACCGGGGAGCTGTTTTTT	CASSYGRRNTGELFF
-	TRBV20-1	TRBJ1-6	-	TGCAGTGCTAGAGATTGGGTAGGGTCGACGGGACTCCACTTT	CSARDWVGSTGLHF
TRBD1	TRBV10-1	TRBJ2-1	-	TGCGCCAGCAGTGACGAGGGGGCCCCTTACAATGAGCAGTTCTTC	CASSDEGAPYNEQFF
TRBD1	TRBV6-2/TRBV6-3	TRBJ1-1	-	TGTGCCAGCCGGGGACAGGGGGCCGTAAACACTGAAGCTTTCTTT	CASRGQGAVNTEAFF
-	TRBV15	TRBJ1-3	-	TGTGCCACCAGACACAGGAGGGAGACTCTGGAAAACACCATATATTTT	CATRHRRETLENTIYF
TRBD2	TRBV18	TRBJ2-1	-	TGTGCCAGCTCACCAGGAACTAGCGGGAGGGATAATGAGCAGTTCTTC	CASSPGTSGRDNEQFF
-	TRBV6-5	TRBJ2-7	-	TGTGCCAGCAGTTACCCACATTGGGGCGGCGAGCAGTACTTC	CASSYPHWGGEQYF
TRBD1	TRBV20-1	TRBJ1-2	few	TGCAGTGCTACCCTCGGGACAGGGAAAGGTGCGTCTGGCTACACCTTC	CSATLGTGKGASGYTF
TRBD1	TRBV28	TRBJ1-2	-	TGTGCCAGCAGTCGAGGACAGGGAACGGGCGGCTACACCTTC	CASSRGQGTGGYTF
-	TRBV18	TRBJ2-5	-	TGTGCCAGCTCACGACCTGCCGAGACCCAGTACTTC	CASSRPAETQYF